These 10 T cell receptor beta chains share one sample of origin, sequenced in a study of T cell repertoires in cytomegalovirus infection. TCRdb called the reads again in MiXCR, with one record for every CDR3 protein. Of hundreds of thousands of distinct CDR3 sequences in the sample, 20% to 30% are singletons; the top ten hold 7.5% to 9%. Sequencing was performed on CD8+ T cells from PBMCs. The source is a human donor in good health (CMV status not recorded). Some clones in this sample may be carry-over from other donors' samples.

V usage is TRBV19 and J usage is TRBJ2-7; no clear D. Trimming shortened V by 9 bases and J by 2 bases, and 5 bases separated the two germline ends. The CDR3 is 10 residues long. The germline CDR1 and CDR2 sequences are LNHDA and SQIVND (reference sequence). The CDR3 nucleotides read TGTGCCAGGGGCACCTACGAGCAGTACGTC. Translated, it gives CARGTYEQYV.

The genes are TRBV7-6 and TRBJ2-3, with D maybe TRBD1 (5 bases). The CDR3 has 16 amino acids. V lost 0 bases and J 0 bases, leaving 10 bases between the germline ends. Germline values: CDR1 SGHVS, CDR2 FNYEAQ. The CDR3 protein is CASSLALGASTDTQYF. The CDR3 nucleotides are TGTGCCAGCAGCTTAGCCCTAGGGGCGAGCACAGATACGCAGTATTTT.

This clonotype was seen ten or more times. The J gene is TRBJ2-3, the V gene TRBV7-6; no clear D. Germline V lookup: CDR1 SGHVS, CDR2 FNYEAQ. The CDR3 runs 15 residues. The V and J ends lost 5 bases and 5 bases respectively, with 17 bases between them. The CDR3 region is CASSDGPRKVDTQYF. The CDR3 bases are TGTGCCAGCAGCGACGGGCCTCGGAAGGTAGATACGCAGTATTTT.

The chain is built from TRBV29-1 and TRBJ1-2, with a tentative D call TRBD1 (5 bases). CDR3 length: 13 residues. The germline V and J ends were trimmed by 3 bases and 6 bases, with 14 bases remaining between them. CDR1 is SQVTM, CDR2 ANQGSEA, per germline. The CDR3 loop is CSVDERGGDGYTF. CDR3 coding DNA: TGCAGCGTTGATGAGAGGGGAGGCGATGGCTACACCTTC.

CDR3 amino acids: CSVEPQGGEDYGYTF. The CDR3 DNA sequence: TGCAGCGTTGAACCACAGGGAGGCGAGGACTATGGCTACACCTTC. The chain combines TRBV29-1 with TRBJ1-2; weak D call: TRBD1 (6 bases). This CDR3 comprises 15 residues. V was trimmed by 2 bases and J by 3 bases, leaving 16 bases between them. Per germline, CDR1 SQVTM and CDR2 ANQGSEA.

The CDR3 bases are TGCAGTGCTAGAGATAGGCAGGGTCAACACGAGCAGTACTTC. It translates to CSARDRQGQHEQYF. J is TRBJ2-7 and V is TRBV20-1; perhaps TRBD1 as D (5 bases). Germline assignment: CDR1 DFQATT and CDR2 SNEGSKA (reference sequence). Trimming shortened V by 0 bases and J by 5 bases, and 14 bases separated the two germline ends. The CDR3 is 14 residues long.

In this sample, this clonotype turned up a few times. The chain uses TRBV20-1 and TRBJ2-2, with 11 bases matching TRBD2. J was trimmed by 9 bases and V by 6 bases; bases with no gene match: 12. The length of the CDR3 is 15 residues. Germline loops: CDR1 DFQATT, CDR2 SNEGSKA (reference sequence). The CDR3 region is CSARTSGGLVRELFF. CDR3 in DNA: TGCAGTGCGAGAACTAGCGGGGGCCTGGTTAGGGAGCTGTTTTTT.

This clonotype occurred a few times. The chain employs TRBV6-6 and TRBJ1-5; weak D call: TRBD1 (5 bases). V gave up 5 bases and J gave up 7 bases, with 15 bases separating them. The CDR3 has 14 amino acids. Germline CDR1 reads MNHNY; CDR2 reads SVGAGI (reference sequence). This CDR3 reads CASSDMGVGQPQHF. CDR3 bases: TGTGCCAGCAGTGACATGGGGGTGGGACAGCCCCAGCATTTT.

V usage is TRBV13 and J usage is TRBJ2-1; D perhaps matches TRBD1 (5 bases). CDR1 is PRHDT and CDR2 is FYEKMQ in the germline V gene (reference sequence). The CDR3 has 14 residues. With 4 bases removed from V and 5 bases from J, the gap between germline ends came to 12 bases. The CDR3 DNA is TGTGCCAGCAGCTACCCGACCAGGGACAATGAGCAGTTCTTC. Encoded protein: CASSYPTRDNEQFF.

This clonotype has ten or more counts. This chain's CDR3 is CASSRPGQRVLGYTF. The DNA of the CDR3 is TGTGCCAGCAGCCGCCCGGGTCAGAGAGTCCTCGGCTACACCTTC. The chain joins TRBV7-9 to TRBJ1-2, with D uncertain. CDR3 length: 15 residues. Trimming took off 5 bases at V and 8 bases at J, with 21 bases between the two ends. The germline V gene has CDR1 SEHNR and CDR2 FQNEAQ (reference sequence).